Listed here are 5 T cell receptor beta chains from one sample, sequenced in a study of blood T cells in healthy people across ages. Next came a second PCR, run for roughly 7 to 12 cycles, which used a sample-barcoded 5' primer along with a J-beta primer mix. In TCRdb, the 5' RACE reads were re-called with MiXCR into one record per CDR3 protein. The sample gives about 2 million distinct CDR3 sequences, about 50% of which show up once; about 2.1% is in the top ten. Material: blood. The receptors come from a woman aged 40 to 49 in good health.

This rearrangement joins TRBV7-2 to TRBJ2-3, with D tentatively TRBD1 or TRBD2 (7 bases each). This CDR3 comprises 18 residues. Germline V gene lookup returns CDR1 SGHTA and CDR2 FQGNSA. Trimming took 1 base from V and 7 from J, leaving 24 bases between them. CDR3 nucleotide sequence: TGTGCCAGCAGCTTAGAAGGCGCAGGGGGGGGTCGTAGGAATACGCAGTATTTT. The encoded protein is CASSLEGAGGGRRNTQYF. The whole variable domain, remainder taken from reference TRBV7-2 and TRBJ2-3, is GAGVSQSPSNKVTEKGKDVELRCDPISGHTALYWYRQSLGQGLEFLIYFQGNSAPDKSGLPSDRFSAERTGGSVSTLTIQRTQQEDSAVYLCASSLEGAGGGRRNTQYFGPGTRLTVL.

The DNA of the CDR3 is TGTGCCAGCAGCTATACAAACATTCAGTACTTC. Amino acid sequence: CASSYTNIQYF. The chain uses TRBV7-8 and TRBJ2-4, with unresolved D. From germline, CDR1 is SGHVS and CDR2 FQNEAQ. The CDR3 is made up of 11 amino acids. The V end lost 4 bases, the J end lost 6 bases, and 4 bases lay between the germline ends.

V usage is TRBV6-5 and J usage is TRBJ2-4; D is ambiguous. The length of the CDR3 is 17 residues. With 0 bases removed from V and 1 base from J, the gap between germline ends came to 13 bases. Germline assignment: CDR1 MNHEY and CDR2 SVGAGI. The DNA of the CDR3 is TGTGCCAGCAGTTACTCCGGCTGGGATGGGGCCAAAAACATTCAGTACTTC. It specifies CASSYSGWDGAKNIQYF.

This clonotype was observed a single time. The chain carries TRBV9 and TRBJ2-1; 9 bases align to TRBD1. J was trimmed by 5 bases and V by 0 bases; bases with no gene match: 9. CDR1 is SGDLS and CDR2 is YYNGEE in the germline V gene. The CDR3 totals 17 residues. CDR3: CASSVERAGTGNNEQFF. In DNA form, the CDR3 reads TGTGCCAGCAGCGTAGAGAGGGCCGGGACAGGGAACAATGAGCAGTTCTTC. Variable domain in full (rest from reference TRBV9 and TRBJ2-1): DSGVTQTPKHLITATGQRVTLRCSPRSGDLSVYWYQQSLDQGLQFLIQYYNGEERAKGNILERFSAQQFPDLHSELNLSSLELGDSALYFCASSVERAGTGNNEQFFGPGTRLTVL.

The gene calls are TRBV4-3 and TRBJ2-5; TRBD2 might be the D (5 bases). This CDR3 contains 16 residues. The germline V gene encodes CDR1 LGHNA and CDR2 YSLEER. The ends were cut back, 3 bases at V and 5 bases at J, with 19 bases in the middle. Written as DNA, the CDR3 is TGCGCCAGCAGCCAGGCGCTCCTCTCACCGGGGGAGACCCAGTACTTC. Protein: CASSQALLSPGETQYF.